This T cell receptor (beta chain) derives from a study of T cell repertoires in cytomegalovirus infection. Study in general: Evidence of both CMV infection and a matching HLA type came from public TCR beta signatures. Findings and limits, study-wide: Identification of carriers of CMV plus the relevant HLA was achieved through cumulative public TCR beta family frequency. CMV-specific HLA-C-restricted TCR beta clonotypes dominated the ex vivo response.

TCRdb independently ran MiXCR on the reads; one entry per CDR3 protein. The sample consists of approximately 170,000 distinct CDR3 sequences, about a sixth of them appearing once. Points on this clonotype: Its antigen is not known.

The CDR3 runs to 13 residues. Per the germline V gene, CDR1 is DFQATT and CDR2 is SNEGSKA (reference sequence). Trimming shortened V by 2 bases and J by 2 bases, and 10 bases separated the two germline ends. Sequencing was done on a sample of CD8+ T cells from PBMCs. The V and J genes are TRBV20-1 and TRBJ2-7; D may be TRBD2 (5 bases). The sequence was collected from a human donor in good health (CMV status not recorded). Some clones in this sample may be carry-over from other donors' samples. CDR3 sequence (DNA): TGCAGTGCTAGAAAGAGAGGGACCTACGAGCAGTACTTC. Amino acid sequence: CSARKRGTYEQYF.